This T cell receptor beta chain comes out of a study of metastatic and nonmetastatic thyroid tumors. Study-level information: Both malignant and benign thyroid patients supplied peripheral blood and tumor or nodule tissue samples, across which the repertoires of these patients were then compared.

Every patient was untreated before thyroid surgery. TCRdb redid the clone calls on the PCR reads using MiXCR. The sample records 20,000 to 30,000 clones, around 14% being singletons. This clone was found many times. There are 15 residues in the CDR3. V shed 5 bases, J shed 7 bases, and the junction held 7 bases outside the gene matches. CDR1 and CDR2 (germline): LNHDA, SQIVND (reference sequence). This sequence joins TRBV19 and TRBJ2-1; 11 bases map to TRBD2. This clonotype was obtained from a female donor with papillary thyroid cancer or a benign thyroid nodule (not recorded which). Some clones in this sample may be carry-over from other donors' samples. Sequenced: blood. The CDR3 reads CASSAGTSGKNEQFF. The CDR3 coding sequence is TGTGCCAGTAGTGCAGGGACTAGCGGTAAGAATGAGCAGTTCTTC.